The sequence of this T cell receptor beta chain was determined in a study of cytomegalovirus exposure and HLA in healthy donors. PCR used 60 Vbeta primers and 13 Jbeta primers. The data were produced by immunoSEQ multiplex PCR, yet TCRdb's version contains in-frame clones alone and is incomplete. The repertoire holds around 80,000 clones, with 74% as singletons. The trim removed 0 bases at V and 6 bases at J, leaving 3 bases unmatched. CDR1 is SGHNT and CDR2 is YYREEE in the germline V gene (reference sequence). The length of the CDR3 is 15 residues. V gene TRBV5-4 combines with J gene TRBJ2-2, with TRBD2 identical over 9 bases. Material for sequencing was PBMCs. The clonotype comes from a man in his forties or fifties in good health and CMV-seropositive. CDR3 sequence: CASSLVAGGAGELFF. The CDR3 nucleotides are TGTGCCAGCAGCTTGGTTGCGGGGGGGGCCGGGGAGCTGTTTTTT.